The 14 T cell receptor beta chains below were found in one sample sequenced in a study of identical twins. TCRdb analysed the 5' RACE reads with MiXCR anew, one entry per CDR3 protein. Seen here are 430,000 or so distinct CDR3 sequences, 20% to 30% observed once, and the top ten hold 2.5% to 3.5%. These data also featured in a second study, about T cells expressing NK-cell markers.

Input material: CD4+ T cells sorted from blood. The receptors were gathered from a woman in her late teens or twenties in good health.

In this sample, this clonotype turned up many times. The V and J genes are TRBV25-1 and TRBJ2-3; a possible D gene is TRBD1 (5 bases). In germline, CDR1 is MGHDK, CDR2 SYGVNS. Deletions cut 6 bases from V and 3 bases from J, with 10 bases between. The CDR3 sequence is 13 residues long. The CDR3 nucleotides are TGTGCCAGCAGAGGGCAGGGAACAGATACGCAGTATTTT. Protein: CASRGQGTDTQYF.

V gene TRBV9 combines with J gene TRBJ2-7; D could derive from TRBD1 or TRBD2 (5 bases each). Per the germline V gene, CDR1 is SGDLS and CDR2 is YYNGEE. The CDR3 loop spans 14 amino acids. Trimming took off 0 bases at V and 2 bases at J, with 9 bases between the two ends. CDR3 DNA sequence: TGTGCCAGCAGCGTAGGGGACGGAGCCTACGAGCAGTACTTC. Its translation is CASSVGDGAYEQYF.

This clonotype was seen more than once but under ten times. V usage is TRBV25-1 and J usage is TRBJ1-4; tentative D call: TRBD1 (5 bases). The germline gives CDR1 MGHDK, CDR2 SYGVNS. The CDR3 runs to 15 residues. V lost 1 base, J lost 7 bases, and 13 bases lay in between. CDR3 sequence: CASSESGYSGEKLFF. DNA for the CDR3: TGTGCCAGCAGTGAATCAGGGTATTCGGGTGAAAAACTGTTTTTT.

This chain joins TRBV10-3 and TRBJ2-7, with a weak D call TRBD1 (6 bases). This CDR3 comprises 14 residues. V was trimmed by 6 bases and J by 5 bases, leaving 17 bases between them. Germline V lookup: CDR1 ENHRY, CDR2 SYGVKD. CDR3 nucleotide sequence: TGTGCCATCAGCCCACAGGGCAGGGATGACGAGCAGTACTTC. Encoded protein: CAISPQGRDDEQYF.

This clonotype occurred a few times. The CDR3, as DNA: TGTGCCAGCAGCGTAGCGGCGAGCTCCTACAATGAGCAGTTCTTC. This codes for CASSVAASSYNEQFF. The V and J genes are TRBV9 and TRBJ2-1; D is undetermined. The CDR3 sequence is 15 residues long. Germline CDR1 is SGDLS and CDR2 is YYNGEE. The germline V and J ends were trimmed by 0 bases and 0 bases, with 7 bases remaining between them.

A few counts support this clonotype. The chain has TRBV11-1 and TRBJ1-2, with D possibly being TRBD1 (6 bases). The V and J ends lost 1 base and 1 base respectively, with 13 bases between them. CDR1 is SGHAT and CDR2 is FQDESV in the germline V gene (reference sequence). This CDR3 is 16 amino acids long. In DNA, the CDR3 is TGTGCCAGCAGCTTAGTAGGGACAACTCTTAACTATGGCTACACCTTC. As protein: CASSLVGTTLNYGYTF.

This clonotype was observed a handful of times. The V call is TRBV7-2, the J call TRBJ1-2; D is unresolved. With 4 bases removed from V and 4 bases from J, the gap between germline ends came to 13 bases. This CDR3 has 14 residues. Looked up from germline, CDR1 is SGHTA and CDR2 is FQGNSA. The CDR3 bases are TGTGCCAGCAGCTCGCAGCCGACGGTCTATGGCTACACCTTC. Amino acid sequence: CASSSQPTVYGYTF.

This clonotype appeared a few times. V gene TRBV10-3 combines with J gene TRBJ2-2; a possible D gene is TRBD2 (6 bases). CDR1 and CDR2 from the germline V gene are ENHRY and SYGVKD. This CDR3 is built from 14 residues. Trimming removed 4 bases from V and 5 bases from J, with 11 bases in between. The chain's CDR3 is CAISASRETGELFF. The DNA for the CDR3 is TGTGCCATCAGTGCTAGCCGGGAGACCGGGGAGCTGTTTTTT.

This clonotype has a handful of counts. The CDR3 region has the DNA TGCAGTGCACACCCTAGCGGGACCTACAATGAGCAGTTCTTC. It yields the protein CSAHPSGTYNEQFF. The V call is TRBV20-1, the J call TRBJ2-1; 9 bases match TRBD2. The V segment lost 6 bases and the J segment 2 bases; nucleotides outside the gene matches: 5. CDR1 DFQATT and CDR2 SNEGSKA come from the germline V gene (reference sequence). This CDR3 is built from 14 residues.

This clonotype occurred a few times. The chain uses TRBV7-8 and TRBJ2-5; tentative D call: TRBD1 (5 bases). The germline V and J ends were trimmed by 6 bases and 1 base, with 15 bases remaining between them. Germline V lookup: CDR1 SGHVS, CDR2 FQNEAQ. The CDR3 length is 15 residues. The CDR3 region is CASRWGRTSQETQYF. As DNA, the CDR3 is TGTGCCAGCAGGTGGGGCAGAACCTCCCAAGAGACCCAGTACTTC.

The chain joins TRBV27 to TRBJ1-6; TRBD1 is a possible D gene (6 bases). V was cut by 2 bases and J by 5 bases, with 10 bases left in between. This CDR3 spans 15 amino acids. Per germline, CDR1 MNHEY and CDR2 SMNVEV (reference sequence). The CDR3 DNA reads TGTGCCAGCAGTTTACCTGGGGGGCATAATTCACCCCTCCACTTT. It specifies CASSLPGGHNSPLHF.

The chain is built from TRBV27 and TRBJ2-5, with 10 bases fitting TRBD2. The CDR3 spans 17 residues. Germline V lookup: CDR1 MNHEY, CDR2 SMNVEV (reference sequence). V shed 0 bases and J 1 base; nucleotides not matched to a gene: 5. CDR3 sequence: CASSLSLASGGQETQYF. CDR3 coding DNA: TGTGCCAGCAGTTTATCGTTGGCTAGCGGGGGCCAAGAGACCCAGTACTTC.

The chain carries TRBV18 and TRBJ2-1; 7 bases map to TRBD1. CDR1 KGHSH and CDR2 LQKENI come from the germline V gene. The CDR3 runs to 14 residues. The V segment lost 3 bases and the J segment 6 bases; nucleotides outside the gene matches: 5. The CDR3 nucleotides are TGTGCCAGCTCACCCCGGGACAGACCCAATGAGCAGTTCTTC. Residues: CASSPRDRPNEQFF.

This clonotype turned up a few times. This chain uses TRBV10-3 with TRBJ2-5; 10 bases are shared with TRBD2. V trimming: 8 bases; J trimming: 2 bases; junction bases outside the gene matches: 14. CDR3 length: 17 amino acids. The germline CDR1 and CDR2 sequences are ENHRY and SYGVKD. CDR3 sequence: CAIGGSGRKRDQETQYF. In nucleotides, the CDR3 is TGTGCCATCGGGGGTAGCGGGAGGAAGAGGGATCAAGAGACCCAGTACTTC.